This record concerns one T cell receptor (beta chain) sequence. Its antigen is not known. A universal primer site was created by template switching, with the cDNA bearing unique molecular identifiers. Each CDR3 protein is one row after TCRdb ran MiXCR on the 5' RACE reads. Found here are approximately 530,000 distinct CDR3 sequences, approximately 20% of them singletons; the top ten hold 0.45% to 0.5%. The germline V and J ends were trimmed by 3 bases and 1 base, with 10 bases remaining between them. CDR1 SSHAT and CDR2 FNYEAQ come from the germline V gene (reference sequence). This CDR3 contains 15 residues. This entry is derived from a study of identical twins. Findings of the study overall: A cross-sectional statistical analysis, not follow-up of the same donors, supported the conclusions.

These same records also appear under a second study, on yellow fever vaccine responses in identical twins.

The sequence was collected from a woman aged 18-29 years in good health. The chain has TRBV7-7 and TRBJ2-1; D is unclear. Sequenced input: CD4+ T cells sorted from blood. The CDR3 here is CASSFPSVSYNEQFF. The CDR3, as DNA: TGTGCCAGCAGCTTCCCCTCGGTTTCCTACAATGAGCAGTTCTTC.